The 26 T cell receptor beta chains below come from one sample, sequenced in a study of breast tumors, draining lymph nodes, adjacent tissues. MiXCR was run by TCRdb on the multiplex PCR reads, yielding one entry per CDR3 protein. The data contain 45,000 to 60,000 distinct CDR3 sequences, roughly 23% of them seen just once; the ten biggest clones take up 6.5% to 8%. The sample consisted of breast tumor tissue. The receptor set was obtained from a female donor with breast cancer. Some clones in this sample may be carry-over from other donors' samples.

This clonotype was seen at least ten times. The chain is built from TRBV24-1 and TRBJ1-5; a weak D match, TRBD1 (6 bases). There are 16 residues in the CDR3. The V and J ends lost 4 bases and 0 bases respectively, with 12 bases between them. Germline V gene sequence: CDR1 KGHDR, CDR2 SFDVKD. CDR3 sequence (DNA): TGTGCCACCAGTGACCCCGCCAGGGGTAGCAATCAGCCCCAGCATTTT. Protein: CATSDPARGSNQPQHF.

About this clonotype: Germline is not matched at one junction end, which may reflect a read error. V is TRBV3-1 and J is TRBJ2-3, with D tentatively TRBD1 or TRBD2 (7 bases each). The germline gives CDR1 LGHDT, CDR2 YNNKEL (reference sequence). The CDR3 runs 16 residues. CDR3 in amino acids: CASSQAGGGVTDTRYF. CDR3 in DNA: TGTGCCAGCAGCCAAGCAGGGGGGGGAGTCACAGATACGCGGTATTTT.

Many counts were recorded for this clonotype. V gene TRBV30 combines with J gene TRBJ1-2; TRBD1 aligns across 7 bases. In germline, CDR1 is GTSNPN, CDR2 SVGIG (reference sequence). This CDR3 spans 11 amino acids. Trimming cost V 8 bases and J 2 bases; bases outside gene matches: 2. The CDR3 reads CAEQGNYGYTF. The CDR3 DNA reads as TGTGCCGAACAGGGGAACTATGGCTACACCTTC.

A word on this clonotype: A much larger clone differs from this one at a single base, so this may be a read error. V and J are TRBV5-4 and TRBJ2-1; D is unclear. V was shortened by 5 bases and J by 8 bases, with 8 bases between the two germline ends. The CDR3 contains 11 residues. Per the germline V gene, CDR1 is SGHNT and CDR2 is YYREEE (reference sequence). The CDR3 region has the DNA TGTGCCAGCAGTAAGAACGATGAGCAGTTCTTC. This encodes CASSKNDEQFF.

This clonotype was recorded at least ten times. The chain couples TRBV7-3 to TRBJ2-3; a weak D match, TRBD1 (5 bases). CDR3 length: 14 amino acids. V dropped 2 bases and J dropped 2 bases, with 8 bases sitting between them. CDR1 SGHTA and CDR2 FQGTGA come from the germline V gene. The CDR3 here is CASSLGHPTDTQYF. As DNA, the CDR3 is TGTGCCAGCAGCTTAGGACACCCCACAGATACGCAGTATTTT.

The genes are TRBV2 and TRBJ2-1; D uncertain. V was shortened by 3 bases and J by 8 bases, with 11 bases between the two germline ends. Germline values: CDR1 SNHLY, CDR2 FYNNEI. The CDR3 spans 13 residues. CDR3 DNA: TGTGCCAGCAGTGATGGGTACCACGATGAGCAGTTCTTC. Encoded protein: CASSDGYHDEQFF. The full variable domain, in which reference TRBV2 and TRBJ2-1 provide the parts outside the CDR3, is EPEVTQTPSHQVTQMGQEVILRCVPISNHLYFYWYRQILGQKVEFLVSFYNNEISEKSEIFDDQFSVERPDGSNFTLKIRSTKLEDSAMYFCASSDGYHDEQFFGPGTRLTVL.

This clonotype appeared many times. The chain links TRBV19 to TRBJ1-2, with D hard to call. This CDR3 region has 12 residues. Trimming pared 5 bases from V and 6 bases from J, leaving 10 bases between. The germline V gene encodes CDR1 LNHDA and CDR2 SQIVND (reference sequence). As DNA, the CDR3 is TGTGCCAGTAGTCCCTACAGAGATGGCTACACCTTC. It yields the protein CASSPYRDGYTF.

This clonotype was detected many times. The chain links TRBV14 to TRBJ2-3; possible D gene TRBD2, 5 bases. The CDR3 spans 12 residues. The germline CDR1 and CDR2 sequences are SGHDN and FVKESK. V dropped 4 bases and J dropped 10 bases, with 12 bases sitting between them. This CDR3 reads CASSLDLAPQYF. CDR3 sequence (DNA): TGTGCCAGCAGCCTGGATCTAGCTCCGCAGTATTTT.

As for this clonotype: The CDR3 ends on some other residue instead of the conserved phenylalanine or tryptophan, so this is likely a read error. The rearrangement joins TRBV18 to TRBJ1-2, with TRBD1 as a possible D gene (5 bases). Per the germline V gene, CDR1 is KGHSH and CDR2 is LQKENI. Trimming took off 2 bases at V and 5 bases at J, with 18 bases between the two ends. The CDR3 totals 16 residues. CDR3 sequence (DNA): TGTGCCAGCTCACCAACGCCGGAGGGGCGGGGGTATGGCTACACCCTC. Protein product: CASSPTPEGRGYGYTL.

Points on this clonotype: A much more abundant neighbour one base away suggests this may be a read error. The V and J genes are TRBV25-1 and TRBJ1-2; D possibly corresponds to TRBD1 (5 bases). Germline-derived CDR1 and CDR2 are MGHDK and SYGVNS. The length of the CDR3 is 14 residues. Trimming took 4 bases from V and 3 from J, leaving 12 bases between them. DNA of the CDR3: TGTGCCAGCAGTGGGGGCAGGGAAGACTATGGCTACACCTTC. It yields the protein CASSGGREDYGYTF.

As concerns this clonotype: Being one base from a much bigger clone, this may be a read error. The chain combines TRBV19 with TRBJ2-7; 7 nucleotides line up with TRBD1. Germline CDR1 is LNHDA and CDR2 is SQIVND (reference sequence). V shed 6 bases and J 4 bases; nucleotides not matched to a gene: 12. This CDR3 region has 15 residues. CDR3 region: CASSGERQGSYEQYV. CDR3 sequence (DNA): TGTGCCAGTAGCGGGGAAAGACAGGGCTCTTACGAGCAGTACGTC.

This chain uses TRBV11-3 with TRBJ2-1; possibly TRBD1 or TRBD2 for D (5 bases each). Germline-derived CDR1 and CDR2 are SGHNT and YENEEA. Trimming removed 5 bases at V and 5 bases at J, with 13 bases between. The CDR3 loop spans 14 amino acids. CDR3 sequence reads: CASSPRDGDNEQFF. The CDR3 DNA is TGTGCCAGCAGCCCCCGGGACGGGGACAATGAGCAGTTCTTC.

This clonotype occurred a few times. The V and J genes are TRBV11-2 and TRBJ2-4; weak D call: TRBD1 (5 bases). Trimming cost V 5 bases and J 6 bases, with 5 bases left between them. The germline gives CDR1 SGHAT, CDR2 FQNNGV. The CDR3 extends over 11 amino acids. The CDR3 protein is CASSRGNIQYF. CDR3 nucleotides: TGTGCCAGCAGCAGGGGAAACATTCAGTACTTC.

This clonotype was recorded many times. The chain joins TRBV7-2 to TRBJ2-1; D gene unclear. V was trimmed by 3 bases and J by 0 bases, leaving 9 bases between them. Germline loops: CDR1 SGHTA, CDR2 FQGNSA. The CDR3 extends over 15 amino acids. In DNA, the CDR3 is TGTGCCAGCAGCTTCAGACTTAACTCCTACAATGAGCAGTTCTTC. It specifies CASSFRLNSYNEQFF.

Only a few counts were recorded for this clonotype. The chain uses TRBV7-9 and TRBJ1-3; the D is unclear. The germline V and J ends were trimmed by 5 bases and 0 bases, with 8 bases remaining between them. The germline V gene encodes CDR1 SEHNR and CDR2 FQNEAQ (reference sequence). This CDR3 region has 14 residues. Here the CDR3 DNA reads TGTGCCAGCAGCAACGGCTACTCTGGAAACACCATATATTTT. Its translation is CASSNGYSGNTIYF.

This clonotype was seen repeatedly, ten times or more. The V and J genes are TRBV12-3 or TRBV12-4 and TRBJ2-2, with D possibly being TRBD1 (6 bases). This CDR3 contains 14 residues. Deletions cut 6 bases from V and 6 bases from J, with 14 bases between. The CDR3 DNA is TGTGCCAGCAGCCCCCAACAGGGTGCCGGGGAGCTGTTTTTT. Amino acid sequence: CASSPQQGAGELFF.

This clonotype was picked up many times. The V call is TRBV6-5, the J call TRBJ1-6, with 8 bases identical to TRBD1. V dropped 2 bases and J dropped 10; count of bases not matched to a gene: 7. CDR3 length: 15 amino acids. Germline CDR1 reads MNHEY; CDR2 reads SVGAGI. DNA of the CDR3: TGTGCCAGCAGTTACGGACAGGGACCCTTCTCACCCCTCCACTTT. Residues: CASSYGQGPFSPLHF.

This clonotype was counted ten times or more. V and J are TRBV20-1 and TRBJ2-1, with 10 bases lining up with TRBD1. The junction had 8 bases not matched to a gene; V was cut back by 6 bases and J by 9 bases. The CDR3 has 13 amino acids. Germline V gives CDR1 DFQATT, CDR2 SNEGSKA (reference sequence). CDR3 coding DNA: TGCAGTGCCAAGGACAGGGGGAGTCGTGAGCAGTTCTTC. It specifies CSAKDRGSREQFF.

This clonotype has a count of ten or more. This chain links TRBV5-1 with TRBJ1-2, with D possibly TRBD1 on 5 matching bases. The CDR3 runs 14 residues. Germline assignment: CDR1 SGHRS and CDR2 YFSETQ. Between the trimmed V and J ends, which lost 1 base and 8 bases, there was a span of 15 bases. The CDR3 DNA reads as TGCGCCAGCAGCTTGAATCAGGGATCAGGGGGCTACACCTTC. This sequence encodes CASSLNQGSGGYTF.

This clonotype was observed a few times. The CDR3 DNA reads as TGTGCCAGCAGCTTTGACCCGACAGGGGGCACTGAAGCTTTCTTT. Its protein is CASSFDPTGGTEAFF. The chain combines TRBV5-6 with TRBJ1-1; 9 bases map to TRBD1. The CDR3 is 15 amino acids. After removal of 2 bases from V and 4 bases from J, the junction contained 6 bases not matched to a gene. The germline V gene has CDR1 SGHDT and CDR2 YYEEEE.

The chain employs TRBV6-1 and TRBJ1-1; D gene unclear. Germline CDR1 reads MNHNS; CDR2 reads SASEGT. The CDR3 runs to 13 residues. The germline V and J ends were trimmed by 11 bases and 1 base, with 14 bases remaining between them. CDR3 nucleotides: TGTGCCGGATCCAGTCCTCGGAACACTGAAGCTTTCTTT. Translation: CAGSSPRNTEAFF.

This clonotype occurred many times. The chain links TRBV5-4 to TRBJ2-7; tentative D call: TRBD1 (5 bases). The germline V and J ends were trimmed by 4 bases and 5 bases, with 10 bases remaining between them. The CDR3 sequence is 12 residues long. The germline V gene has CDR1 SGHNT and CDR2 YYREEE (reference sequence). The CDR3 DNA sequence: TGTGCCAGCAGCCCGAGGACAAACGAGCAGTACTTC. It yields the protein CASSPRTNEQYF.

This clonotype occurred many times. The J gene is TRBJ1-2, the V gene TRBV12-3 or TRBV12-4, with TRBD1 identical over 8 bases. CDR3 length: 15 amino acids. V lost 5 bases and J lost 6; bases outside the gene matches: 11. The chain's CDR3 is CASSLMQGAIDGYTF. The CDR3 region has the DNA TGTGCCAGCAGTCTAATGCAGGGGGCGATTGATGGCTACACCTTC.

This clonotype has just a few counts. J is TRBJ2-3 and V is TRBV12-3 or TRBV12-4; tentative D call: TRBD1 (5 bases). The length of the CDR3 is 17 residues. Between the trimmed V and J ends, which lost 5 bases and 2 bases, there was a span of 20 bases. DNA for the CDR3: TGTGCCAGCAGTATAACCCTCCCCCCGACAGTCACAGATACGCAGTATTTT. This gives the protein CASSITLPPTVTDTQYF.

Points on this clonotype: This may be a read error: a much more frequent sequence differs by one nucleotide. This chain joins TRBV29-1 and TRBJ2-1, with 9 bases lining up with TRBD1. The CDR3 length is 12 residues. The trim removed 8 bases at V and 12 bases at J, leaving 11 bases unmatched. Germline loops: CDR1 SQVTM, CDR2 ANQGSEA. The CDR3 region has the DNA TGCAGCTATAGGACAGGGGATCCTTTGCAGTTCTTC. It specifies CSYRTGDPLQFF.

This clonotype came up many times. The chain joins TRBV14 to TRBJ2-1; D is possibly TRBD2 (6 bases). The CDR3 is 14 residues long. V was clipped by 4 bases and J by 10 bases, with 17 bases between them. The V gene's germline CDR1 is SGHDN and CDR2 FVKESK. The CDR3 reads CASSLGGGSREQFF. CDR3 coding DNA: TGTGCCAGCAGCCTGGGGGGTGGTTCACGGGAGCAGTTCTTC.